This TCR beta chain appears in the sequencing data of a study of Graves' ophthalmopathy and Graves' hyperthyroidism. Beta-chain TCR CDR3 regions were amplified from RNA transcripts. HTBI primers served in a first-round RT-PCR, which a second-round multiplex PCR followed. TCRdb recomputed calls from the multiplex PCR reads with MiXCR, one row per CDR3 protein. The sample includes some 350,000 distinct CDR3 sequences, roughly 17% of them seen just once. With V trimmed by 2 bases and J by 0 bases, 11 bases remained unmatched. This CDR3 has 19 residues. Germline V gene lookup returns CDR1 MDHEN and CDR2 SYDVKM.

Sequencing was carried out using peripheral blood. V and J are TRBV28 and TRBJ2-4, with 9 bases aligning to TRBD1. The receptor was isolated from an adult woman with stable Graves' hyperthyroidism. CDR3 sequence (DNA): TGTGCCAGCAGTTTACCAATTTGGGGGGGACAGGGAGCCAAAAACATTCAGTACTTC. It is translated as CASSLPIWGGQGAKNIQYF. Combining the CDR3 with reference TRBV28 and TRBJ2-4 gives the whole variable domain DVKVTQSSRYLVKRTGEKVFLECVQDMDHENMFWYRQDPGLGLRLIYFSYDVKMKEKGDIPEGYSVSREKKERFSLILESASTNQTSMYLCASSLPIWGGQGAKNIQYFGAGTRLSVL.